The 8 T cell receptor beta chains presented below share a single source sample, sequenced in a study of regulatory T cells in long-lasting Graves disease. Assembly of TCR beta libraries relied on iRepertoire HTBI primers together with Arm-PCR of CDR3 regions. Each CDR3 protein gets one entry after TCRdb re-called the multiplex PCR reads with MiXCR. The sample includes 530,000 or so distinct CDR3 sequences, roughly 13% of them seen just once. The time point is: newly diagnosed GD, antithyroid drugs for less than 3 months. After RNA was extracted from PBMCs, the TCR library was made from it. This sample also appeared in a second study, on T cells in Graves' hyperthyroidism and ophthalmopathy.

The sample in question was peripheral blood mononuclear cells (PBMCs), obtained at new diagnosis, from a patient treated with antithyroid drugs. These TCRs come from a man aged 30-40 years with Graves disease.

This clonotype has a handful of counts. This chain joins TRBV4-2 and TRBJ1-6, with no clear D. Deletions cut 0 bases from V and 6 bases from J, with 3 bases between. This CDR3 contains 13 residues. Germline CDR1 and CDR2: LGHNA and YNFKEQ. CDR3 nucleotide sequence: TGTGCCAGCAGCCAAGAAACTAATTCACCCCTCCACTTT. Translation: CASSQETNSPLHF.

This clonotype has more than one count but fewer than ten. The chain has TRBV10-3 and TRBJ2-1, with 8 bases fitting TRBD2. The CDR3 runs 14 residues. Germline CDR1 and CDR2: ENHRY and SYGVKD. V shed 3 bases and J 8 bases; nucleotides not matched to a gene: 6. The CDR3 here is CAISEGLARDEQFF. The CDR3 coding sequence is TGTGCCATCAGTGAAGGACTAGCTCGGGATGAGCAGTTCTTC.

In this sample, this clonotype turned up many times. As DNA, the CDR3 is TGTGCCAGCAGTGCACTCGCCGGGACAGGAGCGACCGGGGAGCTGTTTTTT. Its translation: CASSALAGTGATGELFF. This chain connects TRBV28 to TRBJ2-2; 8 bases match TRBD1. Germline loops: CDR1 MDHEN, CDR2 SYDVKM. The CDR3 length is 17 residues. The V segment lost 5 bases and the J segment 5 bases; nucleotides outside the gene matches: 13.

Only a few counts were recorded for this clonotype. The genes are TRBV18 and TRBJ2-3, with 7 bases aligning to TRBD2. Germline V lookup: CDR1 KGHSH, CDR2 LQKENI. V shed 4 bases, J shed 2 bases, and the junction held 9 bases outside the gene matches. The CDR3 totals 16 residues. CDR3 region: CASSRLGGSHTDTQYF. CDR3 bases: TGTGCCAGCTCACGCCTTGGCGGGAGCCACACAGATACGCAGTATTTT.

This clonotype was detected only a few times. J is TRBJ2-7 and V is TRBV20-1; 12 bases match TRBD2. This CDR3 is 15 amino acids long. CDR1 is DFQATT and CDR2 is SNEGSKA in the germline V gene (reference sequence). The junction had 6 bases not matched to a gene; V was cut back by 4 bases and J by 2 bases. The CDR3 loop is CSATPGLAGTYEQYF. CDR3 bases: TGCAGTGCTACCCCCGGACTAGCGGGGACCTACGAGCAGTACTTC.

This clonotype was recorded at least ten times. As DNA, the CDR3 is TGTGCCAGCAGCCCCGGGGGAGGAACCCCAGTGAGCACAGATACGCAGTATTTT. This gives the protein CASSPGGGTPVSTDTQYF. V gene TRBV11-1 combines with J gene TRBJ2-3; D might be TRBD2 (6 bases). The CDR3 runs to 18 residues. The V gene's germline CDR1 is SGHAT and CDR2 FQDESV (reference sequence). The V end was cut by 5 bases, the J end by 0 bases, with 21 bases between.

This clonotype came up many times. The chain links TRBV5-5 to TRBJ1-5; TRBD1 matches 11 bases. The V gene end was trimmed by 4 bases and the J gene end by 7 bases; junction bases not matched to a gene: 13. CDR3 length: 17 residues. Germline V gene data show CDR1 as SGHKS and CDR2 as YYEKEE (reference sequence). The chain's CDR3 is CASSLLSGDRGLQPQHF. CDR3 bases: TGTGCCAGCAGCCTCCTCTCCGGGGACAGGGGGTTACAGCCCCAGCATTTT.

The rearrangement links TRBV5-1 to TRBJ2-7, with D unclear. The germline gives CDR1 SGHRS, CDR2 YFSETQ. V was pared by 4 bases and J by 2 bases, with 16 bases between. The CDR3 sequence is 15 residues long. The CDR3 here is CASSVERAAAYEQYF. The CDR3 DNA reads TGCGCCAGCAGCGTTGAACGGGCCGCAGCCTACGAGCAGTACTTC.